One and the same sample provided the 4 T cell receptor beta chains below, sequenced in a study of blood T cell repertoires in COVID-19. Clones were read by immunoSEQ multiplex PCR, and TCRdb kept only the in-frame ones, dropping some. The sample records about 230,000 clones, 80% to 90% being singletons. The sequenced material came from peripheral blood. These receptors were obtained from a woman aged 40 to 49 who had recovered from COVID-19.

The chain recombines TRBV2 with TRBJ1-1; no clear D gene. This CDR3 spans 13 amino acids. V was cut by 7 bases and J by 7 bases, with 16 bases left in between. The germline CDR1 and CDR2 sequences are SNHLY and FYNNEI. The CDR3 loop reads CASMRAGFFEAFF. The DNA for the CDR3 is TGTGCCAGCATGAGGGCTGGATTCTTTGAAGCTTTCTTT.

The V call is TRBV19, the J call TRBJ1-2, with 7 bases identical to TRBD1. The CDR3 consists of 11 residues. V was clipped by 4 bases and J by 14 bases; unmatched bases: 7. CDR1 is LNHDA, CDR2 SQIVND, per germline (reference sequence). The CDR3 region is CASSSRQGNTF. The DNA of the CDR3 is TGTGCCAGTAGTAGCCGACAGGGTAATACCTTC. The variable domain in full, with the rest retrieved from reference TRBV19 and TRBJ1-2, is DGGITQSPKYLFRKEGQNVTLSCEQNLNHDAMYWYRQDPGQGLRLIYYSQIVNDFQKGDIAEGYSVSREKKESFPLTVTSAQKNPTAFYLCASSSRQGNTFGSGTRLTVV.

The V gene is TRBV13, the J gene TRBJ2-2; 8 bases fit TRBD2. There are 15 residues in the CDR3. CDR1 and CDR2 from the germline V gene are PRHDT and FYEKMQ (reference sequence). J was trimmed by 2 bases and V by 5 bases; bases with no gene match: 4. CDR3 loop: CASSPRGVNTGELFF. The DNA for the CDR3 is TGTGCCAGCAGCCCGCGGGGGGTCAACACCGGGGAGCTGTTTTTT.

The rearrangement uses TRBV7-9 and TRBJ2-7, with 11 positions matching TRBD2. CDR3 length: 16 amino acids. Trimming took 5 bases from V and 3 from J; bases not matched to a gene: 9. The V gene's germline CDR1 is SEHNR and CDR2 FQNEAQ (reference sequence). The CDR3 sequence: CASSRISSGGLYEQYF. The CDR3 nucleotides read TGTGCCAGCAGCAGGATTTCTAGCGGGGGGCTCTACGAGCAGTACTTC. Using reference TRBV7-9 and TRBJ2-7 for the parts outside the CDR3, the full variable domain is DTGVSQNPRHKITKRGQNVTFRCDPISEHNRLYWYRQTLGQGPEFLTYFQNEAQLEKSRLLSDRFSAERPKGSFSTLEIQRTEQGDSAMYLCASSRISSGGLYEQYFGPGTRLTVT.